The clone carrying this T cell receptor (beta chain) showed up many times. The antigen is undetermined. What supplied the PBMCs was about 10 ml of fresh peripheral blood. This entry comes from a study of Graves' ophthalmopathy and Graves' hyperthyroidism. The study's findings and limits: Ophthalmopathy could be told apart from stable hyperthyroidism by a 13-signature model (under 90% sensitivity, roughly 80% specificity).

The V segment lost 0 bases and the J segment 4 bases; nucleotides outside the gene matches: 11. The length of the CDR3 is 16 residues. Germline CDR1 and CDR2: GTSNPN and SVGIG (reference sequence). RNA transcripts yielded amplified TCR beta CDR3 regions. First-round RT-PCR with HTBI primers preceded a second-round multiplex PCR. Each CDR3 protein gets one entry after TCRdb re-called the multiplex PCR reads with MiXCR. Here the sample spans around 340,000 distinct CDR3 sequences, about a sixth being singletons. The V gene is TRBV30, the J gene TRBJ2-5; 7 positions agree with TRBD2. Sequenced: peripheral blood. This TCR was recovered from an adult man with Graves' ophthalmopathy. As DNA, the CDR3 is TGTGCCTGGAGTGTACTAAACGGCGGGAGACGAGAGACCCAGTACTTC. Translating gives CAWSVLNGGRRETQYF.